This record looks at one T cell receptor beta chain sequence and its context. The antigen is unknown. V was pared by 8 bases and J by 4 bases, with 15 bases between. The CDR3 is made up of 14 amino acids. The germline CDR1 and CDR2 sequences are LGHNA and YSLEER. This sample is drawn from a study of cytotoxic CD8 clonotypes in ibrutinib-treated CLL. General study findings and limits: The study found public clonotypes uncommon, contracting or stable on treatment.

The table came from immunoSEQ multiplex PCR; TCRdb's copy has only in-frame clones and leaves some out. The repertoire consists of around 330,000 clones, with 67% occurring once and the leading ten covering roughly 6.3%. The chain uses TRBV4-3 and TRBJ2-1; perhaps TRBD2 as D (6 bases). Sequencing was performed on PBMCs, taken after 36 months of ibrutinib treatment. The clonotype was recovered from a human donor with chronic lymphocytic leukemia. CDR3 protein: CASGFGSGYNEQFF. The CDR3 nucleotides are TGCGCCAGCGGATTCGGTAGCGGTTACAATGAGCAGTTCTTC.